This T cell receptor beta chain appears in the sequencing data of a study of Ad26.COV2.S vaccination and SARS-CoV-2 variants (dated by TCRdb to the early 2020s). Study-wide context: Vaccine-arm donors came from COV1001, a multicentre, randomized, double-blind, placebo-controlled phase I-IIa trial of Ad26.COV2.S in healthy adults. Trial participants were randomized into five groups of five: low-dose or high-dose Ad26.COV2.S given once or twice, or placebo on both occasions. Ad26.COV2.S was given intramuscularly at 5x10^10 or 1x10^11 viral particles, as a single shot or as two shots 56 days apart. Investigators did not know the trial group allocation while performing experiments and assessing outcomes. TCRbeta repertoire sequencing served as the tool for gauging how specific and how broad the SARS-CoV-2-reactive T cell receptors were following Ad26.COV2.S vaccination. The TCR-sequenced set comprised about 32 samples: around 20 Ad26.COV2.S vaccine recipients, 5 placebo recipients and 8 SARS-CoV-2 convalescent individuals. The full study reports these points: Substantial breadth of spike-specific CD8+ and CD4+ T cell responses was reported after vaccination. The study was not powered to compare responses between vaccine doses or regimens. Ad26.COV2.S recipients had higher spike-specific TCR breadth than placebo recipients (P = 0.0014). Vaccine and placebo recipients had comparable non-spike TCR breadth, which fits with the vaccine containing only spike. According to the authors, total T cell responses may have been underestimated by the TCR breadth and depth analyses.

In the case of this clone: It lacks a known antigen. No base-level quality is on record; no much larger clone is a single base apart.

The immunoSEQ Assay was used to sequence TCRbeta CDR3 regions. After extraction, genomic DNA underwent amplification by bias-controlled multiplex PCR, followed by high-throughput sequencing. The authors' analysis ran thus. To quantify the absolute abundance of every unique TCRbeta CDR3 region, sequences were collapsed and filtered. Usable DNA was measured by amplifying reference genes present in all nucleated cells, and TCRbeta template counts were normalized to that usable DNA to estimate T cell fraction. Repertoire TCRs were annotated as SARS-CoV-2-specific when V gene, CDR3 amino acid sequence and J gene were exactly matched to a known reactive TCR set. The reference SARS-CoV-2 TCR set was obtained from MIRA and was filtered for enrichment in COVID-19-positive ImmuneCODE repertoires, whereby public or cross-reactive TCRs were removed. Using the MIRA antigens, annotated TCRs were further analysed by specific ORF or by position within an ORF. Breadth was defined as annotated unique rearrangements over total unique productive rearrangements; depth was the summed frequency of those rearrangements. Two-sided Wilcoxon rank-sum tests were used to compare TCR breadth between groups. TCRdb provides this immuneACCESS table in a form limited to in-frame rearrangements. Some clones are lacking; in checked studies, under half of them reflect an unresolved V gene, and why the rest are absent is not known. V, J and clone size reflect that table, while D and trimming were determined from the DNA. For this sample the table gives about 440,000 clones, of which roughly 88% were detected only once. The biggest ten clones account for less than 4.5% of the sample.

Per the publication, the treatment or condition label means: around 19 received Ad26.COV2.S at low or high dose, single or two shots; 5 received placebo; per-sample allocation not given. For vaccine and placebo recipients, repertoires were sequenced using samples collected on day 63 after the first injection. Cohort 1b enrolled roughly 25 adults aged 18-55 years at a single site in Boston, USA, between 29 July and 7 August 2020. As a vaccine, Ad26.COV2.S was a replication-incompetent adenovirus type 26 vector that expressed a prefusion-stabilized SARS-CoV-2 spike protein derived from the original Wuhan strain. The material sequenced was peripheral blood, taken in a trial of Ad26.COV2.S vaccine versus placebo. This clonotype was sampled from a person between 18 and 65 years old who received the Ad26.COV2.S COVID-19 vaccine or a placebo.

The bases are TGTGCCAGCAGTTATACCGCTGTAACCCCGTCTGATACGCAGTATTTT. Its translation reads: CASSYTAVTPSDTQYF. The chain links TRBV7-2 with TRBJ2-3; no D gene can be assigned with confidence. Cut back by 6 bases and 6 bases, the V and J ends lie 22 bases apart. Via the germline V gene, CDR1 is SGHTA and CDR2 FQGNSA. The CDR3, cysteine through phenylalanine, is 16 amino acids long. The only DNA kept is the CDR3, 48 bases in frame from the first base.